This TCR beta chain was sequenced during a study of blood T cells in healthy people across ages. A second about 7 to 12 cycle PCR used barcoded and J-beta primers. TCRdb re-called the 5' RACE reads through MiXCR, storing one row per CDR3 protein. The sample yields almost 1 million distinct CDR3 sequences, just over 50% seen once. This clonotype was recorded a few times. Per the germline V gene, CDR1 is KGHDR and CDR2 is SFDVKD. The CDR3 has 16 amino acids. V was shortened by 3 bases and J by 3 bases, with 17 bases between the two germline ends. This sequence joins TRBV24-1 and TRBJ2-7; TRBD2 is a possible D gene (6 bases). The sequenced sample consisted of blood. This TCR came from an older woman in good health. CDR3 in amino acids: CATSDGSRDFDYEQYF. The DNA of the CDR3 is TGTGCCACCAGTGATGGTTCCCGGGACTTTGACTACGAGCAGTACTTC.